Listed here are 19 T cell receptor beta chains from one sample, sequenced in a study of spatial heterogeneity in lung cancer. Study-wide results and limits: Intratumoral expanded alpha and beta TCR counts were found to track tumor mutation counts.

This sample's time point: sample taken at primary tumor resection. TCRdb recomputed calls from the 5' RACE reads with MiXCR, one row per CDR3 protein. The sample gives 10,000 or so distinct CDR3 sequences, about 7.8% of which show up once; under 20% is in the top ten. These TCRs' antigens remain unknown. Here the sequenced sample was lung tumor tissue, taken at surgery. These receptors were collected from a male donor with early-stage non-small cell lung cancer.

The chain combines TRBV6-5 with TRBJ1-1; D is unclear. This CDR3 has 14 amino acids. The V gene's germline CDR1 is MNHEY and CDR2 SVGAGI. The ends were cut back, 4 bases at V and 0 bases at J, with 9 bases in the middle. The CDR3 region is CASSFSLMNTEAFF. For the CDR3, the DNA is TGTGCCAGCAGTTTCAGCCTCATGAACACTGAAGCTTTCTTT.

This clonotype was recorded at least ten times. V is TRBV13 and J is TRBJ1-1; D is undetermined. Trimming left V 0 bases short and J 1 base short, with 3 bases between. The CDR3 length is 13 residues. Germline V gives CDR1 PRHDT, CDR2 FYEKMQ (reference sequence). CDR3 sequence: CASSLGGNTEAFF. The DNA for the CDR3 is TGTGCCAGCAGCTTAGGGGGGAACACTGAAGCTTTCTTT.

This clonotype came up many times. V gene TRBV7-9 combines with J gene TRBJ2-5; 10 nucleotides line up with TRBD2. CDR3 length: 16 residues. The trim removed 5 bases at V and 4 bases at J, leaving 10 bases unmatched. Looked up from germline, CDR1 is SEHNR and CDR2 is FQNEAQ (reference sequence). Written as DNA, the CDR3 is TGTGCCAGCAGCGCCAAACGGACTAGCGGAGGAGAGACCCAGTACTTC. The encoded protein is CASSAKRTSGGETQYF.

This clonotype was seen repeatedly, ten times or more. This sequence joins TRBV9 and TRBJ2-3, with 8 bases fitting TRBD1. Germline values: CDR1 SGDLS, CDR2 YYNGEE. The CDR3 covers 16 residues. With 0 bases clipped from V and 1 base from J, the junction kept 4 bases outside the gene matches. The CDR3 sequence is CASSVAGRGRTDTQYF. The CDR3 DNA reads as TGTGCCAGCAGCGTAGCGGGCAGGGGGCGCACAGATACGCAGTATTTT.

This clonotype was found many times. This chain links TRBV7-2 with TRBJ1-2; TRBD1 agrees at 8 bases. V lost 0 bases and J lost 3; bases outside the gene matches: 3. This CDR3 contains 15 residues. Per the germline V gene, CDR1 is SGHTA and CDR2 is FQGNSA. The CDR3 loop reads CASSLAGTGDYGYTF. CDR3 sequence (DNA): TGTGCCAGCAGCTTAGCCGGGACAGGAGACTATGGCTACACCTTC.

The V call is TRBV6-1, the J call TRBJ2-1; 7 bases line up with TRBD1. The CDR3 has 15 residues. The junction had 5 bases not matched to a gene; V was cut back by 4 bases and J by 2 bases. CDR1 MNHNS and CDR2 SASEGT come from the germline V gene. The CDR3 DNA follows: TGTGCCAGCAGTGTACAGGGGACCACCTACAATGAGCAGTTCTTC. As protein: CASSVQGTTYNEQFF.

This clonotype has just a few counts. V usage is TRBV29-1 and J usage is TRBJ2-3; TRBD2 aligns across 14 bases. This CDR3 is 14 amino acids long. V lost 7 bases, J lost 5 bases, and 5 bases stayed unmatched. CDR1 is SQVTM and CDR2 is ANQGSEA in the germline V gene. CDR3 DNA: TGCAGCGCGACGGGACTAGCGGGAGTAGATACGCAGTATTTT. It yields the protein CSATGLAGVDTQYF.

This clonotype was observed many times. This rearrangement joins TRBV20-1 to TRBJ2-1; tentatively, D is TRBD1 (5 bases). The V and J ends lost 7 bases and 0 bases respectively, with 10 bases between them. Germline assignment: CDR1 DFQATT and CDR2 SNEGSKA (reference sequence). The CDR3 is made up of 13 amino acids. This chain's CDR3 is CSEGVSSYNEQFF. CDR3 sequence (DNA): TGCAGTGAAGGGGTTAGCTCCTACAATGAGCAGTTCTTC.

This clonotype has just a few counts. The chain links TRBV20-1 to TRBJ2-1; 12 nucleotides line up with TRBD2. This CDR3 has 14 amino acids. CDR1 and CDR2 from the germline V gene are DFQATT and SNEGSKA (reference sequence). The V and J ends lost 5 bases and 5 bases, in that order; junction bases with no gene match: 4. The CDR3 DNA reads TGCAGTGCTGGACTAGCGGGAACCAACAATGAGCAGTTCTTC. Protein sequence: CSAGLAGTNNEQFF.

This clonotype was counted ten times or more. The chain recombines TRBV2 with TRBJ1-2; D is unresolved. Germline loops: CDR1 SNHLY, CDR2 FYNNEI. This CDR3 has 13 amino acids. Trimming cost V 3 bases and J 5 bases, with 10 bases left between them. CDR3 nucleotide sequence: TGTGCCAGCAGTGATTTGGCGATATATGGCTACACCTTC. It yields the protein CASSDLAIYGYTF.

This clonotype was found a few times. The chain has TRBV5-5 and TRBJ2-5; D not certain. V lost 6 bases and J lost 2, with 17 bases in between. CDR3 size: 15 residues. Germline CDR1 SGHKS, CDR2 YYEKEE (reference sequence). CDR3 sequence reads: CASTGHPQSQETQYF. The CDR3 nucleotides are TGTGCCAGCACGGGTCACCCTCAATCTCAAGAGACCCAGTACTTC.

This clonotype was seen many times. The chain is built from TRBV21-1 and TRBJ2-6. TRBV21-1 is classified as a pseudogene. This CDR3 comprises 16 residues. CDR3 nucleotide sequence: TGTGCCAGCAGCAAAGCGGGGGGCGCTGGGGCCAACGTCCTGACTTTC. Its protein product is CASSKAGGAGANVLTF.

The J gene is TRBJ2-1, the V gene TRBV7-2, with D hard to call. V lost 4 bases, J lost 8 bases, and 9 bases lay in between. The CDR3 is made up of 12 amino acids. The germline V gene has CDR1 SGHTA and CDR2 FQGNSA. The CDR3 here is CASSSSEDEQFF. In nucleotides, the CDR3 is TGTGCCAGCAGCTCGTCAGAGGATGAGCAGTTCTTC.

This clonotype was seen at least ten times. V is TRBV20-1 and J is TRBJ2-5, with 7 bases aligning to TRBD2. This CDR3 is 15 amino acids long. From germline, CDR1 is DFQATT and CDR2 SNEGSKA (reference sequence). V was pared by 0 bases and J by 4 bases, with 8 bases of the junction left unmatched. The CDR3 here is CSARDPSGTTETQYF. CDR3 nucleotide sequence: TGCAGTGCTAGAGACCCCAGCGGGACTACAGAGACCCAGTACTTC.

This clonotype was seen many times. This chain connects TRBV16 to TRBJ2-2, with unresolved D. Trimming removed 1 base from V and 5 bases from J, with 8 bases in between. CDR1 is KGHSY, CDR2 FQNENV, per germline. The length of the CDR3 is 14 residues. CDR3 DNA: TGTGCCAGCAGCCAATTAAGGGAAACCGGGGAGCTGTTTTTT. It specifies CASSQLRETGELFF.

In regard to this clonotype: A single base separates this from a much larger clone, so it may be a read error. The chain has TRBV30 and TRBJ2-7, with 8 bases that match TRBD2. Germline CDR1 reads GTSNPN; CDR2 reads SVGIG (reference sequence). The CDR3 length is 14 residues. CDR3 loop: CAWSAGGSTYELYF. In DNA, the CDR3 is TGTGCCTGGAGTGCGGGGGGGAGCACCTACGAGCTGTACTTC.

There are many counts of this clonotype. V and J are TRBV28 and TRBJ2-7; tentatively, D is TRBD1 or TRBD2 (6 bases each). The CDR3 sequence is 15 residues long. Trimming cost V 6 bases and J 1 base, with 16 bases left between them. Germline values: CDR1 MDHEN, CDR2 SYDVKM. The DNA for the CDR3 is TGTGCCAGCAGACTAGGGGGGCTAGTTTCCTACGAGCAGTACTTC. Translating gives CASRLGGLVSYEQYF.

This clonotype has more than one count but fewer than ten. Written as DNA, the CDR3 is TGTGCCAGCAGCCGAGGTCAAGCGGGGGAATACCGGGAGCTGTTTTTT. It translates to CASSRGQAGEYRELFF. V is TRBV4-2 and J is TRBJ2-2, with 8 bases matching TRBD2. Losses at the gene ends were 4 bases for V and 9 bases for J; bases not matched to a gene: 13. The CDR3 is 16 residues long. The germline CDR1 and CDR2 sequences are LGHNA and YNFKEQ.

This clonotype was picked up a small number of times. The chain is built from TRBV20-1 and TRBJ2-7; weak D call: TRBD2 (5 bases). Germline V CDR1 and CDR2: DFQATT, SNEGSKA (reference sequence). Deletions cut 4 bases from V and 2 bases from J, with 15 bases between. The CDR3 has 14 residues. CDR3 loop: CSAILEGAPYEQYF. The CDR3 DNA follows: TGCAGTGCTATCCTAGAGGGCGCGCCCTACGAGCAGTACTTC.